This T cell receptor beta chain was sequenced in a study of T cells in narcolepsy. The study's findings and limits: Comparing one patient's CSF and blood CD4+ clonotypes highlighted HCRT- and TRIB2-specific autoreactive clonotypes. Healthy controls reportedly lacked the autoreactive clonotypes serially found in patients' blood.

On this clone: The antigen is not known.

The method was immunoSEQ multiplex PCR; TCRdb's version includes in-frame clones alone and lacks a portion of them. The sample includes some 30,000 clones, 80% of them seen just once. Trimming cost V 2 bases and J 4 bases, with 8 bases left between them. CDR3 length: 14 residues. Looked up from germline, CDR1 is MNHEY and CDR2 is SVGAGI. Sequencing was performed on memory (CD45RA-) CD4+ T cells from blood. The chain has TRBV6-5 and TRBJ1-4; weak D call: TRBD1 (6 bases). The sequence was obtained from a human donor in good health. The CDR3 nucleotides read TGTGCCAGCAGTTACGGGGGGCTTAATGAAAAACTGTTTTTT. Translation gives CASSYGGLNEKLFF.